This TCR beta chain came from a study of shared clonotypes between healthy human individuals. Method: immunoSEQ multiplex PCR; TCRdb's copy keeps in-frame clones and lacks some. The top ten clones hold about a third of a sample with 550,000 to 800,000 clones, about 90% of them seen once. Between the trimmed V and J ends, which lost 7 bases and 4 bases, there was a span of 10 bases. The germline CDR1 and CDR2 sequences are MNHEY and SVGAGI. The length of the CDR3 is 12 residues. Sequencing input: memory CD8+ T cells from PBMCs. Specified subset: CD45RO+ cells pooled with CCR7-negative TemRA cells. The source of this sequence is a man between 18 and 29 years old in good health. Some clones in this sample may be carry-over from other donors' samples. The chain is built from TRBV6-5 and TRBJ1-1; D call uncertain. The CDR3 loop is CASTIGLTEAFF. The CDR3, as DNA: TGTGCCAGCACCATAGGTCTCACTGAAGCTTTCTTT.